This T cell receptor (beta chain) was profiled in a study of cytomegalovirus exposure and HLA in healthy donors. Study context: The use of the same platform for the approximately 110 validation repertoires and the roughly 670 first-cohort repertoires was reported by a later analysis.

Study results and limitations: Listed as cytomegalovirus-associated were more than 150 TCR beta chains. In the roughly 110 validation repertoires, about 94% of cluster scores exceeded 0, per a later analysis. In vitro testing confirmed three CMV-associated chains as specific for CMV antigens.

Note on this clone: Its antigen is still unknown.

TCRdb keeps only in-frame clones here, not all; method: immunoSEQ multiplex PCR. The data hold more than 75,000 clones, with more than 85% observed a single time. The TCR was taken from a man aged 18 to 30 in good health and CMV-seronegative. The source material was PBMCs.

The CDR3 loop is CASSTPGGRMQPQHF. The CDR3 DNA reads as TGTGCCAGCAGCACCCCCGGGGGGAGGATGCAGCCCCAGCATTTT. V and J are TRBV28 and TRBJ1-5; tentative D call: TRBD1 (5 bases). The CDR3 extends over 15 amino acids. Looked up from germline, CDR1 is MDHEN and CDR2 is SYDVKM. Trimming removed 6 bases from V and 7 bases from J, with 19 bases in between.